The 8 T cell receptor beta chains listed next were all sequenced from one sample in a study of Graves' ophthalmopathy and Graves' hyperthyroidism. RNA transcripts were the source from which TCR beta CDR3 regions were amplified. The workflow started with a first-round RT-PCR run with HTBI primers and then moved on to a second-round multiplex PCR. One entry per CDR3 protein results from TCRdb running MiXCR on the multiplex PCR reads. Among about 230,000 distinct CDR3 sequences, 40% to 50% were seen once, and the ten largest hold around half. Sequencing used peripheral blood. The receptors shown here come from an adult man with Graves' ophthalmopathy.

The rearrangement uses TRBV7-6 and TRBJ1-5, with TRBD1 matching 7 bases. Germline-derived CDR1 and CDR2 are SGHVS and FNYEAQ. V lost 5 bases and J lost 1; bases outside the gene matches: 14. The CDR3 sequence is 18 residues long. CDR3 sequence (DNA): TGTGCCAGCAGCCGCGCCGGGGAGGGGGCGCGGAGCAATCAGCCCCAGCATTTT. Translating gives CASSRAGEGARSNQPQHF.

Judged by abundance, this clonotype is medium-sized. DNA for the CDR3: TGCAGTGCTAGACCAGTCGGGAACACTGAAGCTTTCTTT. This gives the protein CSARPVGNTEAFF. The chain is built from TRBV20-1 and TRBJ1-1; D gene uncertain. The length of the CDR3 is 13 residues. Trimming shortened V by 2 bases and J by 1 base, and 8 bases separated the two germline ends. Per the germline V gene, CDR1 is DFQATT and CDR2 is SNEGSKA (reference sequence).

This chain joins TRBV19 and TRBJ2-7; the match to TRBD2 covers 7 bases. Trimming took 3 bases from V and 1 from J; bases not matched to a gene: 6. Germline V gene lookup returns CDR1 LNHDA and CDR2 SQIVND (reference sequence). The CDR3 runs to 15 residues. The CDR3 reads CASSIPGGLSYEQYF. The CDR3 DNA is TGTGCCAGTAGTATCCCGGGAGGCCTATCCTACGAGCAGTACTTC.

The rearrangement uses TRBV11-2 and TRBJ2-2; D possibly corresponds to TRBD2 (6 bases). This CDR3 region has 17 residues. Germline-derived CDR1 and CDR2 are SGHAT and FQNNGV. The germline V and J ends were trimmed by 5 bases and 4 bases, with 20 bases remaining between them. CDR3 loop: CASSLQVWQGGTGELFF. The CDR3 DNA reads TGTGCCAGCAGCCTTCAGGTGTGGCAGGGAGGCACCGGGGAGCTGTTTTTT.

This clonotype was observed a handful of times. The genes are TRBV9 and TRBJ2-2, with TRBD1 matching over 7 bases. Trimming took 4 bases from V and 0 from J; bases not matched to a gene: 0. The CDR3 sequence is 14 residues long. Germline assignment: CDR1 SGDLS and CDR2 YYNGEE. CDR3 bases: TGTGCCAGCAGCCAGGGGGCGAACACCGGGGAGCTGTTTTTT. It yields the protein CASSQGANTGELFF.

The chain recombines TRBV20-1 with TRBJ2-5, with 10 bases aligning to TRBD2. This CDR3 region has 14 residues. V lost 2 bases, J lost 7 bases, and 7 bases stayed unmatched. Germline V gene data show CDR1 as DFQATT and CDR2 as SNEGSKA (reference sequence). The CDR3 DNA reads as TGCAGTGCTAGAACAGGGGCTAGCGGGGGGACCCAGTACTTC. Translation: CSARTGASGGTQYF.

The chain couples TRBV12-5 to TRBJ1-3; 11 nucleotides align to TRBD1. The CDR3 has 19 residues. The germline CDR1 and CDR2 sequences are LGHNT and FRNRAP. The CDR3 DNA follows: TGTGCCAGCAGTTTTCCCGTCGGACAGGGGGCAACCTCTGGAAACACCATATATTTT. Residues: CASSFPVGQGATSGNTIYF.

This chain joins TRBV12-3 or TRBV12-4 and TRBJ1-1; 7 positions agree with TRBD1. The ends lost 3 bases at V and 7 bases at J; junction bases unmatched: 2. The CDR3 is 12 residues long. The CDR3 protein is CASSFGTDEAFF. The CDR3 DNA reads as TGTGCCAGCAGTTTTGGGACAGATGAAGCTTTCTTT.